The 3 T cell receptor beta chains below all came from one sample that was sequenced in a study of liver allograft versus peripheral blood T cells. Study at large: Within transplanted livers, the T cell receptor repertoires were examined and compared against the repertoires present in the peripheral blood of liver transplant recipients.

MiXCR was run by TCRdb on the reads, yielding one entry per CDR3 protein. The sample lists about 10,000 distinct CDR3 sequences; about 19% were seen once. All receptors come from a human patient who had a liver transplant. Part of the T cell pool may stem from the graft donor.

This rearrangement joins TRBV7-9 to TRBJ1-2; D is unresolved. Germline V gene sequence: CDR1 SEHNR, CDR2 FQNEAQ (reference sequence). Trimming left V 0 bases short and J 6 bases short, with 5 bases between. The CDR3 loop spans 12 amino acids. The CDR3: CASSLADHGYTF. Written as DNA, the CDR3 is TGTGCCAGCAGCTTAGCAGACCATGGCTACACCTTC.

This clonotype is medium-sized within its sample. The rearrangement joins TRBV6-1 to TRBJ1-2; D call uncertain. Trimming stripped 3 bases from V and 0 bases from J, with 8 bases between. The CDR3 has 14 amino acids. Germline lookup yields CDR1 MNHNS and CDR2 SASEGT. The CDR3: CASSERESNYGYTF. CDR3 bases: TGTGCCAGCAGTGAGCGTGAATCTAACTATGGCTACACCTTC.

The V gene is TRBV15, the J gene TRBJ1-1; D not resolved. The CDR3 is made up of 14 amino acids. V was shortened by 5 bases and J by 7 bases, with 17 bases between the two germline ends. Germline CDR1 LNHNV, CDR2 YYDKDF (reference sequence). For the CDR3, the DNA is TGTGCCACCAGCCCACAAGGCGGGCACCGTGAAGCTTTCTTT. Translation: CATSPQGGHREAFF.